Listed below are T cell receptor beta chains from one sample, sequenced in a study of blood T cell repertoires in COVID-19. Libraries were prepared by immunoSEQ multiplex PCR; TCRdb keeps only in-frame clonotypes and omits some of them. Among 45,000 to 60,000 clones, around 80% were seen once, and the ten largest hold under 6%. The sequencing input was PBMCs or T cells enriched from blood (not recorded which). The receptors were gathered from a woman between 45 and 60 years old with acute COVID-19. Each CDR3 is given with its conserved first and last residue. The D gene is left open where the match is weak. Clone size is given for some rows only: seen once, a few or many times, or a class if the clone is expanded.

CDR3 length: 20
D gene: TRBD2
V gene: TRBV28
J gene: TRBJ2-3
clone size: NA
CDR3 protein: CASRANTLSGGASSTDTQYF
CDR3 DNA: TGTGCCAGCAGAGCCAATACACTGAGCGGGGGGGCTTCCAGCACAGATACGCAGTATTTT

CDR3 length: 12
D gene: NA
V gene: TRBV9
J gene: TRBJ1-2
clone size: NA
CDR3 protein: CASSGVDYGYTF
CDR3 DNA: TGTGCCAGTTCAGGGGTTGACTATGGCTACACCTTC

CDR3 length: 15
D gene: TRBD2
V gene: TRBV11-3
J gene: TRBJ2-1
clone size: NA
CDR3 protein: CASKPTSGGYNEQFF
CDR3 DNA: TGTGCCAGCAAACCCACTAGCGGGGGTTACAATGAGCAGTTCTTC

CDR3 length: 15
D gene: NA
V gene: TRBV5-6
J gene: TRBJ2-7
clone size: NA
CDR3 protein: CASSLAPTGPYEQYF
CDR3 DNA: TGTGCCAGCAGCTTGGCCCCTACAGGGCCCTACGAGCAGTACTTC

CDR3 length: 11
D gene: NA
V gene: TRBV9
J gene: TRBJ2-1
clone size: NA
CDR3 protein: CASGLAVEQFF
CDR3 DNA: TGTGCCAGCGGGTTAGCGGTTGAGCAGTTCTTC

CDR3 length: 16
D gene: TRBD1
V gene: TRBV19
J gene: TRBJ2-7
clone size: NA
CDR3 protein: CASSDQDRVSSYEQYF
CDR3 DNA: TGTGCCAGTAGTGATCAAGACAGGGTCAGCTCCTACGAGCAGTACTTC

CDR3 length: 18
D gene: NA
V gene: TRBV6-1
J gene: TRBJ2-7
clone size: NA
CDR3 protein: CASSEADLLAGANYEQYF
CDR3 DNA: TGTGCCAGCAGTGAAGCCGACCTCTTGGCGGGGGCCAACTACGAGCAGTACTTC

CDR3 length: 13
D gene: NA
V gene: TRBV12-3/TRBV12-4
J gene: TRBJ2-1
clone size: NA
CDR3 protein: CASSRQGRDEQFF
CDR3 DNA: TGTGCCAGCAGTCGCCAGGGGCGGGATGAGCAGTTCTTC

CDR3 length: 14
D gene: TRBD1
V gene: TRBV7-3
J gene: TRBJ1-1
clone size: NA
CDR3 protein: CASSLGQGRTEAFF
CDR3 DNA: TGTGCCAGCAGCTTGGGACAGGGGCGCACTGAAGCTTTCTTT

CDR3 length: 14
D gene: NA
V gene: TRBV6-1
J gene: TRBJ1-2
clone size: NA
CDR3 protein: CASSEGTDLYGYTF
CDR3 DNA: TGTGCCAGCAGTGAAGGGACAGATCTTTATGGCTACACCTTC

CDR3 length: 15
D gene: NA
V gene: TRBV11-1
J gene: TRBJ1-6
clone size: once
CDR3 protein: CASSQTGQLNSPLHF
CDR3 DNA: TGTGCCAGCAGCCAGACCGGACAGTTAAATTCACCCCTCCACTTT

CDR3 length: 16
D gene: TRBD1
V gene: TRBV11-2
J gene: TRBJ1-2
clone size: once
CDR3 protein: CASSLSPRTGVYGYTF
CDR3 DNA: TGTGCCAGCAGCTTATCACCTAGGACAGGGGTCTATGGCTACACCTTC

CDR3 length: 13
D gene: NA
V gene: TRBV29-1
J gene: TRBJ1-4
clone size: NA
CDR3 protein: CSVRTATNEKLFF
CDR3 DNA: TGCAGCGTTCGGACAGCAACTAATGAAAAACTGTTTTTT

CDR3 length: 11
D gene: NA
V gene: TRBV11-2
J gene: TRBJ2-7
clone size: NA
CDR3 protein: CASSSPREQYF
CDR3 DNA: TGTGCCAGCAGTAGCCCGAGGGAGCAGTACTTC

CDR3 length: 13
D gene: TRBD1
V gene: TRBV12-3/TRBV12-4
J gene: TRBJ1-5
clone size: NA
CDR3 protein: CASGTESNQPQHF
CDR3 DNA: TGTGCCAGCGGGACAGAGAGCAATCAGCCCCAGCATTTT

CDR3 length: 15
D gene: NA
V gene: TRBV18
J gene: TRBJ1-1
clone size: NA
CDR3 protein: CASSPYRSPNTEAFF
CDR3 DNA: TGTGCCAGCTCACCATATCGCAGTCCGAACACTGAAGCTTTCTTT

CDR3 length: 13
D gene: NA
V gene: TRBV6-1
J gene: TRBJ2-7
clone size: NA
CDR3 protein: CASSEAPVYEQYF
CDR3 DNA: TGTGCCAGCAGTGAAGCTCCGGTTTACGAGCAGTACTTC

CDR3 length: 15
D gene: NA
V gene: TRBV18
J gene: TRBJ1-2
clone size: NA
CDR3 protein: CASSPLPNENYGYTF
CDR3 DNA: TGTGCCAGCTCACCACTACCAAACGAGAACTATGGCTACACCTTC

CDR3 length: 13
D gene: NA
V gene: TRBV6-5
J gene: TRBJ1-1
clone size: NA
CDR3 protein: CASSSLTDTEAFF
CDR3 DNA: TGTGCCAGCAGTTCCCTTACAGACACTGAAGCTTTCTTT

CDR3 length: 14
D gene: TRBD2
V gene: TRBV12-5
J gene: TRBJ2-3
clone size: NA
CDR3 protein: CARGGRIRTDTQYF
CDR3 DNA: TGTGCTAGGGGGGGGAGGATTCGCACAGATACGCAGTATTTT

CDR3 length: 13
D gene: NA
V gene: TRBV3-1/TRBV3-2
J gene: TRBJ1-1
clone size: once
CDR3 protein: CASKTGNNHEAFF
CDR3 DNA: TGTGCCAGCAAGACAGGTAATAACCATGAAGCTTTCTTT

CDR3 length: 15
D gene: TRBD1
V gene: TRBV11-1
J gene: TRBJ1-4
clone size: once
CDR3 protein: CASSRQGSTNEKLFF
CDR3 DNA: TGTGCCAGCAGCCGACAGGGGTCAACTAATGAAAAACTGTTTTTT

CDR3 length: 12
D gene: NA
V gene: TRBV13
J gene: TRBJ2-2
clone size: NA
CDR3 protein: CASSLTAGELFF
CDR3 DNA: TGTGCCAGCAGCTTAACGGCCGGGGAGCTGTTTTTT

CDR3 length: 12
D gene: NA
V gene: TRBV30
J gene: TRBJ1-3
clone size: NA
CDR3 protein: CAQTVRGNTIYF
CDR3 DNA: TGTGCTCAGACAGTTAGAGGAAACACCATATATTTT

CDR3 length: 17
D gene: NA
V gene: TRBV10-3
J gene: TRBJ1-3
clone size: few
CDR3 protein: CAISDPRAGLAGNTIYF
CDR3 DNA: TGTGCCATCAGTGACCCCCGGGCGGGTCTTGCTGGAAACACCATATATTTT

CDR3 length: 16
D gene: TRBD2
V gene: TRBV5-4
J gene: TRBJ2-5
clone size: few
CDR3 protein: CASSPRLAGAEETQYF
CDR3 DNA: TGTGCCAGCAGCCCCCGGCTAGCGGGGGCCGAAGAGACCCAGTACTTC

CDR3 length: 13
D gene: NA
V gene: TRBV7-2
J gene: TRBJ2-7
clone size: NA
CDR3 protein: CASSPPTRTGQYF
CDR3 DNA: TGTGCCAGCAGCCCTCCGACTCGCACGGGGCAGTACTTC

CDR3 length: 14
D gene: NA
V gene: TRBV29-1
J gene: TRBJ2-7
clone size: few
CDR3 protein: CSVIRTTESYEQYF
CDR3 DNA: TGCAGCGTTATTAGAACGACGGAGTCCTACGAGCAGTACTTC

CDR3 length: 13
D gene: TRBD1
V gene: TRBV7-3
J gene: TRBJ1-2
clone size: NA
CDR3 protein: CASSHGTGNGYTF
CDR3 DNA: TGTGCCAGCAGCCACGGGACAGGGAATGGCTACACCTTC

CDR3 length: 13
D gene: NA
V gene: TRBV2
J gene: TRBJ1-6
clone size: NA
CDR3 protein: CASTPWGDSPLHF
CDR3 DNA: TGTGCCAGCACCCCCTGGGGGGATTCACCCCTCCACTTT

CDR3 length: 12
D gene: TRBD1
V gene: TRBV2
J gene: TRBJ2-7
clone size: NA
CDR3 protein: CASSRGINEQYF
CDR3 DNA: TGTGCCAGCAGCAGGGGGATAAACGAGCAGTACTTC

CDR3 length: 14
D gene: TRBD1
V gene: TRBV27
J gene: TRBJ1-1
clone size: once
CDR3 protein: CASSWDRSNTEAFF
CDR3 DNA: TGTGCCAGCAGTTGGGACAGGTCAAACACTGAAGCTTTCTTT

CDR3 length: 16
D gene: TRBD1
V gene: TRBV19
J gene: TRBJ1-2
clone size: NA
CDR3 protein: CASSIARTGGNYGYTF
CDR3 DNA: TGTGCCAGTAGTATAGCCCGGACAGGGGGCAACTATGGCTACACCTTC

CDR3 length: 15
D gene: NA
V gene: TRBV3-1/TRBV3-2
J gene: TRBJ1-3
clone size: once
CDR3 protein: CASSQDRVSGNTIYF
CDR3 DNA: TGTGCCAGCAGCCAAGACAGGGTTTCGGGAAACACCATATATTTT

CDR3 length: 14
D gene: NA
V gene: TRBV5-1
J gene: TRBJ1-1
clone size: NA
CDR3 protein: CASSLAGGGTEAFF
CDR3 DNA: TGCGCCAGCAGCTTGGCCGGGGGTGGGACTGAAGCTTTCTTT